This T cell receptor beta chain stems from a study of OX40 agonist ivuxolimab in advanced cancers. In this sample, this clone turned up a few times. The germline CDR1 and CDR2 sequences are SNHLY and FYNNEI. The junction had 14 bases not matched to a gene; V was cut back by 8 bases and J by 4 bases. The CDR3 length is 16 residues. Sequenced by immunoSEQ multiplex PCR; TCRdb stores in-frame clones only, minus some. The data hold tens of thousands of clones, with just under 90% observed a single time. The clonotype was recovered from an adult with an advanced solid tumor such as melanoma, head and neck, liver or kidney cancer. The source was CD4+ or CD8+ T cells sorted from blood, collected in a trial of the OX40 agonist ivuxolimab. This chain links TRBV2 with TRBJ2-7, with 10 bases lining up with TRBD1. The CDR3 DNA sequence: TGTGCCAGCGTAGACACCGGGACAGGGGAATTTTACGAGCAGTACTTC. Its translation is CASVDTGTGEFYEQYF.